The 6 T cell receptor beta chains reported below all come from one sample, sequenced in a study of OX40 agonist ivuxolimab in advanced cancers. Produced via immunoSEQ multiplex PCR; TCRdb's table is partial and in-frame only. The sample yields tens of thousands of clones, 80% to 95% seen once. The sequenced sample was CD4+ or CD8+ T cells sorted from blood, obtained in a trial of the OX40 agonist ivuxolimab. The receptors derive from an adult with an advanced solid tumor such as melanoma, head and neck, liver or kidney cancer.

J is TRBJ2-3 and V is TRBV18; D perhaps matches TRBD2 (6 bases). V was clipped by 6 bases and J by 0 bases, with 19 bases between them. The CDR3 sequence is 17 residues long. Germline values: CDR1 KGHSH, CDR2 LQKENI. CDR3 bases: TGTGCCAGCTCTCCTCAAGCGGGCAGGTTTAGCACAGATACGCAGTATTTT. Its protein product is CASSPQAGRFSTDTQYF.

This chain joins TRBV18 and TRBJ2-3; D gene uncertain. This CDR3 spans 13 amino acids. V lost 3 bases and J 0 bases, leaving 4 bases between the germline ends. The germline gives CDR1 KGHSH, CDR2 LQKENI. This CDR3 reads CASSPDSTDTQYF. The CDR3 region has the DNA TGTGCCAGCTCACCGGACAGCACAGATACGCAGTATTTT.

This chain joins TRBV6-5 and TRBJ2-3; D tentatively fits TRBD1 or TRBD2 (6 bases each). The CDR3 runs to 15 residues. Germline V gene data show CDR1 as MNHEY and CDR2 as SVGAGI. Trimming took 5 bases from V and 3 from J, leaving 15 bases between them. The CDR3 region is CASSKRGVGTDTQYF. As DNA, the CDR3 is TGTGCCAGCAGTAAGAGGGGGGTAGGGACAGATACGCAGTATTTT.

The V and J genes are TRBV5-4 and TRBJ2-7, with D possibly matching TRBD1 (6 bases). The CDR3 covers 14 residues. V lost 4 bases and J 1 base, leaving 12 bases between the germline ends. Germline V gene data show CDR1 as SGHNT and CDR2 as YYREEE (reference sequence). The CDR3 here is CASSTQQGSYEQYF. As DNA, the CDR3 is TGTGCCAGCAGCACCCAACAGGGTTCCTACGAGCAGTACTTC.

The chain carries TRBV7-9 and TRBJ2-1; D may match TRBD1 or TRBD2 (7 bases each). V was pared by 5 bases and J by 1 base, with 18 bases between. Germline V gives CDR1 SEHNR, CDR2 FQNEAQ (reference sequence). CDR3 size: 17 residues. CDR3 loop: CASSPGQGGVSYNEQFF. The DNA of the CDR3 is TGTGCCAGCAGCCCGGGCCAGGGGGGGGTATCCTACAATGAGCAGTTCTTC. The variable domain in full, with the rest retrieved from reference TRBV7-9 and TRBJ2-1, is DTGVSQNPRHKITKRGQNVTFRCDPISEHNRLYWYRQTLGQGPEFLTYFQNEAQLEKSRLLSDRFSAERPKGSFSTLEIQRTEQGDSAMYLCASSPGQGGVSYNEQFFGPGTRLTVL.

As DNA, the CDR3 is TGTGCCAGCAGTAACAACAGGGAAGCTTTCTTT. Amino acid sequence: CASSNNREAFF. The chain combines TRBV6-6 with TRBJ1-1; D might be TRBD1 (5 bases). Trimming removed 5 bases from V and 8 bases from J, with 9 bases in between. CDR3 length: 11 amino acids. Germline V gene data show CDR1 as MNHNY and CDR2 as SVGAGI (reference sequence).